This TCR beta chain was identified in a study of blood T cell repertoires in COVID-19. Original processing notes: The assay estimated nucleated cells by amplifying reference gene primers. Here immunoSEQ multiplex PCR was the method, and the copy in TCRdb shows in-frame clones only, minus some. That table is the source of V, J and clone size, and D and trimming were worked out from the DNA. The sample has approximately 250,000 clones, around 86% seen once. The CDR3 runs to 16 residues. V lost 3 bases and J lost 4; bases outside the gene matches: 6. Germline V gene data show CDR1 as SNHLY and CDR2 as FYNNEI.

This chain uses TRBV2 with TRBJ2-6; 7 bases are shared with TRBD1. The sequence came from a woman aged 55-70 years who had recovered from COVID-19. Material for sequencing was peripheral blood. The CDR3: CASSEARGLGANVLTF. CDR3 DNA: TGTGCCAGCAGTGAGGCGAGGGGGCTAGGGGCCAACGTCCTGACTTTC.